The 30 T cell receptor beta chains below were found in one sample sequenced in a study of blood T cells in healthy people across ages. Using a J-beta primer mix together with a sample-barcoded 5' primer, a second PCR was run for about 6 to 11 cycles. TCRdb recomputed calls from the 5' RACE reads with MiXCR, one row per CDR3 protein. Here the sample spans some 1,800,000 distinct CDR3 sequences, 30% to 40% being singletons. What was sequenced was blood. These receptors were collected from a human donor in good health.

The gene calls are TRBV6-2 or TRBV6-3 and TRBJ1-5, with 9 bases lining up with TRBD1. Germline CDR1 is MNHEY and CDR2 is SVGEGT. The CDR3 spans 16 residues. J lost 5 bases, V lost 6 bases, and 11 bases had no gene match. The CDR3 sequence: CASRSIWTGVDQPQHF. For the CDR3, the DNA is TGTGCCAGCAGGTCCATCTGGACAGGGGTTGATCAGCCCCAGCATTTT.

The chain is built from TRBV10-3 and TRBJ2-4, with TRBD1 matching over 9 bases. The length of the CDR3 is 16 residues. V lost 2 bases to trimming and J lost 15 bases; unmatched junction nucleotides: 17. CDR1 is ENHRY, CDR2 SYGVKD, per germline. DNA of the CDR3: TGTGCCATCAGTGAGCCTACCGGGACAGGGTTGAAGGAGTGGTACTTC. This translates into CAISEPTGTGLKEWYF.

The chain joins TRBV7-6 to TRBJ2-6, with 7 bases lining up with TRBD2. This CDR3 spans 19 amino acids. V dropped 8 bases and J dropped 0; count of bases not matched to a gene: 16. The germline V gene encodes CDR1 SGHVS and CDR2 FNYEAQ. In nucleotides, the CDR3 is TGTGCCAGCGGTCTTGAAGCGGGGCTGCTGAACTCTGGGGCCAACGTCCTGACTTTC. It encodes CASGLEAGLLNSGANVLTF.

The chain employs TRBV12-3 or TRBV12-4 and TRBJ2-2, with a possible D match to TRBD2 (6 bases). The CDR3 sequence is 15 residues long. V shed 6 bases and J shed 3 bases, with 14 bases lying between them. The DNA for the CDR3 is TGTGCCAGCAGCGCACTCGGGGGATACACCGGGGAGCTGTTTTTT. It specifies CASSALGGYTGELFF.

This clonotype was seen a handful of times. The chain joins TRBV4-2 to TRBJ2-1; 7 bases are a match to TRBD2. V shed 0 bases, J shed 8 bases, and the junction held 10 bases outside the gene matches. There are 16 residues in the CDR3. Germline V gene data show CDR1 as LGHNA and CDR2 as YNFKEQ. Here the CDR3 DNA reads TGTGCCAGCAGCCAAGACGCCGTGGGGGGGAGGGATGAGCAGTTCTTC. Its translation is CASSQDAVGGRDEQFF.

The rearrangement uses TRBV7-9 and TRBJ2-1, with a weak D call TRBD2 (5 bases). Trimming removed 2 bases from V and 4 bases from J, with 12 bases in between. Germline V gene data show CDR1 as SEHNR and CDR2 as FQNEAQ (reference sequence). This CDR3 spans 15 amino acids. The CDR3: CASSLTGSLYNEQFF. The DNA of the CDR3 is TGTGCCAGCAGCTTAACGGGGAGCTTATACAATGAGCAGTTCTTC.

There are a few counts of this clonotype. The V call is TRBV29-1, the J call TRBJ1-1; D unclear. The CDR3 consists of 13 residues. Germline V gene lookup returns CDR1 SQVTM and CDR2 ANQGSEA. V lost 4 bases and J lost 1, with 10 bases in between. CDR3 bases: TGCAGCGTTGCTCAAAGGAGGAACACTGAAGCTTTCTTT. Translation gives CSVAQRRNTEAFF. Combining the CDR3 with reference TRBV29-1 and TRBJ1-1 gives the whole variable domain SAVISQKPSRDICQRGTSLTIQCQVDSQVTMMFWYRQQPGQSLTLIATANQGSEATYESGFVIDKFPISRPNLTFSTLTVSNMSPEDSSIYLCSVAQRRNTEAFFGQGTRLTVV.

The chain links TRBV12-3 or TRBV12-4 to TRBJ2-1; D possibly corresponds to TRBD1 (5 bases). The CDR3 is 13 residues long. V lost 2 bases, J lost 8 bases, and 10 bases lay in between. The CDR3 coding sequence is TGTGCCAGCAGTTTAAAAGGGGCGGATGAGCAGTTCTTC. Translating gives CASSLKGADEQFF.

This clonotype was observed a handful of times. The CDR3 sequence is CASSVDTTSGGSLEQYF. The CDR3 region has the DNA TGTGCCAGCAGCGTGGACACCACTAGCGGGGGGAGCTTGGAGCAGTACTTC. The chain carries TRBV9 and TRBJ2-7; 12 bases line up with TRBD2. This CDR3 has 17 residues. Germline lookup yields CDR1 SGDLS and CDR2 YYNGEE. Trimming cost V 2 bases and J 7 bases; bases outside gene matches: 13.

J is TRBJ2-4 and V is TRBV28, with a tentative D call TRBD1 (6 bases). This CDR3 is built from 14 residues. V lost 5 bases to trimming and J lost 3 bases, with 11 bases between them. The germline V gene has CDR1 MDHEN and CDR2 SYDVKM. CDR3: CASSPGQFKNIQYF. CDR3 DNA: TGTGCCAGCAGTCCCGGACAGTTCAAAAACATTCAGTACTTC.

The genes are TRBV20-1 and TRBJ2-3; TRBD2 is a possible D gene (5 bases). V lost 1 base, J lost 4 bases, and 12 bases lay in between. The V gene's germline CDR1 is DFQATT and CDR2 SNEGSKA (reference sequence). This CDR3 region has 14 residues. CDR3 nucleotide sequence: TGCAGTGCTAGAGTCGAGGGAAAATCAGATACGCAGTATTTT. This sequence encodes CSARVEGKSDTQYF.

With regard to this clonotype: Since a much larger clone is just one base distant, this may be a read error. The V call is TRBV11-2, the J call TRBJ2-7, with D possibly called TRBD1 or TRBD2 (5 bases each). The ends were cut back, 3 bases at V and 6 bases at J, with 12 bases in the middle. This CDR3 has 13 amino acids. In germline, CDR1 is SGHAT, CDR2 FQNNGV. The DNA of the CDR3 is TGTGCCAGCAGCTTCGGGGACGCCTGCGAGCAGTACTTC. This sequence encodes CASSFGDACEQYF.

V is TRBV10-3 and J is TRBJ1-4; the match to TRBD1 covers 8 bases. This CDR3 has 14 amino acids. V lost 6 bases, J lost 6 bases, and 6 bases stayed unmatched. Germline V CDR1 and CDR2: ENHRY, SYGVKD. CDR3 in DNA: TGTGCCATCAGACGGGGACAGGAGCATGAAAAACTGTTTTTT. Amino acids: CAIRRGQEHEKLFF.

Concerning this clonotype: The junction departs from germline at one end; a sequencing error may be responsible. The CDR3 region is CASSLRTHSGVNVRTF. CDR3 nucleotides: TGTGCCAGCAGCTTAAGGACGCACTCTGGGGTCAACGTCCGGACTTTC. The genes are TRBV7-2 and TRBJ2-6; no reliable D call. The CDR3 contains 16 residues. Germline V gene lookup returns CDR1 SGHTA and CDR2 FQGNSA.

This clonotype turned up a few times. The chain carries TRBV7-9 and TRBJ2-7, with D unresolved. V lost 3 bases to trimming and J lost 9 bases, with 12 bases between them. The CDR3 loop spans 12 amino acids. Germline V lookup: CDR1 SEHNR, CDR2 FQNEAQ (reference sequence). The CDR3, as DNA: TGTGCCAGCAGCTTCGGACCGACGAGGCAGTACTTC. Translation: CASSFGPTRQYF.

The chain couples TRBV12-3 or TRBV12-4 to TRBJ2-5, with no clear D. The tail of the sequence fits TRBJ2-7 better, so the J call may be wrong. The CDR3 spans 16 residues. Here the CDR3 reads CASSQMNRGNPYEQYF. As DNA, the CDR3 is TGTGCCAGCAGCCAGATGAACCGTGGAAATCCTTACGAGCAGTACTTC.

The chain uses TRBV20-1 and TRBJ1-2; 7 bases are a match to TRBD1. V dropped 8 bases and J dropped 3; count of bases not matched to a gene: 12. The CDR3 has 14 amino acids. Germline V gene sequence: CDR1 DFQATT, CDR2 SNEGSKA (reference sequence). The CDR3 protein is CSSFGTERYYGYTF. CDR3 bases: TGCAGTTCCTTTGGGACAGAGCGATACTATGGCTACACCTTC.

The chain combines TRBV28 with TRBJ2-3; TRBD2 might be the D (6 bases). The CDR3 contains 14 residues. V was clipped by 6 bases and J by 1 base, with 11 bases between them. The V gene's germline CDR1 is MDHEN and CDR2 SYDVKM. The CDR3 DNA follows: TGTGCCAGCAGGACGGGACTTGGCACAGATACGCAGTATTTT. This gives the protein CASRTGLGTDTQYF.

As regards this clonotype: The junction and the germline gene differ at one end; a read error may be behind it. The chain has TRBV7-8 and TRBJ1-4; D remains ambiguous. The CDR3 extends over 15 amino acids. Germline lookup yields CDR1 SGHVS and CDR2 FQNEAQ. The CDR3 reads CASSVQFPTNEELFF. The CDR3 DNA is TGTGCCAGCAGCGTTCAATTCCCAACTAATGAAGAACTGTTTTTT.

This chain uses TRBV18 with TRBJ1-4, with 7 nucleotides matching TRBD1. From germline, CDR1 is KGHSH and CDR2 LQKENI. After removal of 2 bases from V and 16 bases from J, the junction contained 16 bases not matched to a gene. The CDR3 sequence is 15 residues long. The CDR3 region is CASSPLTGKFDTQFF. The CDR3 nucleotides read TGTGCCAGCTCACCATTGACAGGGAAGTTCGATACGCAGTTTTTT.

The V and J genes are TRBV7-9 and TRBJ1-4; no definite D call. Per germline, CDR1 SEHNR and CDR2 FQNEAQ (reference sequence). With 3 bases removed from V and 8 bases from J, the gap between germline ends came to 13 bases. The CDR3 length is 14 residues. In DNA, the CDR3 is TGTGCCAGCAGCTTCGGACTAGTTGGGGAAAAACTGTTTTTT. Residues: CASSFGLVGEKLFF.

This CDR3 is CATNDRGQQETQYF. The DNA of the CDR3 is TGTGCCACCAATGACAGGGGGCAACAAGAGACCCAGTACTTC. The rearrangement uses TRBV10-3 and TRBJ2-5; 10 nucleotides line up with TRBD1. Germline assignment: CDR1 ENHRY and CDR2 SYGVKD. With V trimmed by 10 bases and J by 2 bases, 7 bases remained unmatched. The CDR3 covers 14 residues.

This chain links TRBV28 with TRBJ2-5; 8 bases fit TRBD1. V was pared by 4 bases and J by 5 bases, with 9 bases of the junction left unmatched. The CDR3 is 15 residues long. Germline CDR1 MDHEN, CDR2 SYDVKM. The CDR3 DNA follows: TGTGCCAGCAGTTCGTTCCCAGGGGGCTTGGAGACCCAGTACTTC. Protein: CASSSFPGGLETQYF.

The chain carries TRBV20-1 and TRBJ2-7; D perhaps matches TRBD1 (5 bases). The CDR3 sequence is 12 residues long. Germline V gene lookup returns CDR1 DFQATT and CDR2 SNEGSKA (reference sequence). V gave up 5 bases and J gave up 0 bases, with 8 bases separating them. CDR3 in amino acids: CSALQDSYEQYF. CDR3 nucleotides: TGCAGTGCTTTACAGGACTCCTACGAGCAGTACTTC.

The chain joins TRBV6-1 to TRBJ2-3; tentative D call: TRBD1 (5 bases). Germline assignment: CDR1 MNHNS and CDR2 SASEGT. The CDR3 contains 18 residues. V dropped 2 bases and J dropped 2 bases, with 20 bases sitting between them. The CDR3 here is CASSEYSLDIGDTDTQYF. CDR3 bases: TGTGCCAGCAGTGAATATTCCCTGGACATAGGGGACACAGATACGCAGTATTTT.

There are many counts of this clonotype. The genes are TRBV10-3 and TRBJ2-5; D is possibly TRBD1 (5 bases). There are 16 residues in the CDR3. Germline CDR1 and CDR2: ENHRY and SYGVKD. Trimming shortened V by 0 bases and J by 2 bases, and 13 bases separated the two germline ends. CDR3 sequence: CAISESAGRLQETQYF. The CDR3 DNA sequence: TGTGCCATCAGTGAGTCTGCAGGGCGCTTACAAGAGACCCAGTACTTC.

This clonotype has more than one count but fewer than ten. The chain joins TRBV29-1 to TRBJ2-1, with TRBD2 matching 10 bases. Germline trimming cut 2 bases from V and 2 bases from J; bases unmatched to any gene: 0. Germline values: CDR1 SQVTM, CDR2 ANQGSEA. The length of the CDR3 is 14 residues. CDR3 coding DNA: TGCAGCGTTGAAACTAGCGGGGCCTACAATGAGCAGTTCTTC. Residues: CSVETSGAYNEQFF.

The chain joins TRBV7-8 to TRBJ2-1; 10 nucleotides match TRBD1. This CDR3 has 14 amino acids. Germline-derived CDR1 and CDR2 are SGHVS and FQNEAQ. V trimming: 5 bases; J trimming: 9 bases; junction bases outside the gene matches: 7. The CDR3 DNA sequence: TGTGCCAGCAGCGCTGGACAGGGGGTTGGTGAGCAGTTCTTC. This gives the protein CASSAGQGVGEQFF. The full variable domain, completed using reference TRBV7-8 and TRBJ2-1, is GAGVSQSPRYKVAKRGQDVALRCDPISGHVSLFWYQQALGQGPEFLTYFQNEAQLDKSGLPSDRFFAERPEGSVSTLKIQRTQQEDSAVYLCASSAGQGVGEQFFGPGTRLTVL.

This clonotype was counted between two and nine times. The V gene is TRBV7-6, the J gene TRBJ2-3, with 7 positions matching TRBD1. The CDR3 is 16 amino acids. The germline V gene has CDR1 SGHVS and CDR2 FNYEAQ. The J segment lost 2 bases and the V segment lost 1 base, leaving 6 bases of the junction unmatched. CDR3 sequence reads: CASSLGIQGTTDTQYF. The DNA of the CDR3 is TGTGCCAGCAGCTTAGGGATACAGGGGACCACAGATACGCAGTATTTT.

This clonotype was picked up one time. The rearrangement links TRBV6-2 or TRBV6-3 to TRBJ2-3; the match to TRBD2 covers 12 bases. CDR3 length: 15 residues. Germline trimming cut 6 bases from V and 6 bases from J; bases unmatched to any gene: 7. CDR1 and CDR2 from the germline V gene are MNHEY and SVGEGT. The CDR3 bases are TGTGCCAGCAGGTCTCTAGCGGGGGGGCCGGATACGCAGTATTTT. It is translated as CASRSLAGGPDTQYF.